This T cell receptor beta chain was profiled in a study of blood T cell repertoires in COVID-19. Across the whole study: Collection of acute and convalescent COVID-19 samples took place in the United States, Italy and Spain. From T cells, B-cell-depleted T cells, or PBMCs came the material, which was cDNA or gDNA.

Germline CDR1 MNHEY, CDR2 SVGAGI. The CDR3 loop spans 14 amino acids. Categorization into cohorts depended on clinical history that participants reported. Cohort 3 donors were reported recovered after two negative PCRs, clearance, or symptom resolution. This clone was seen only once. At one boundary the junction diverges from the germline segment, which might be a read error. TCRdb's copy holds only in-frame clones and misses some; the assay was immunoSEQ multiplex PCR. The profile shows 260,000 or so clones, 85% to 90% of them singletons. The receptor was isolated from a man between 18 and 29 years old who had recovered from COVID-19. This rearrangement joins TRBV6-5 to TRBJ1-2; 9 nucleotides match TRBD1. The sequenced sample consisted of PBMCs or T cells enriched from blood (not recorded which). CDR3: CASSYLGTGQGLIF. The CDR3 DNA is TGTGCCAGCAGTTACTTGGGGACAGGGCAGGGACTTATCTTC.